Listed here are 18 T cell receptor beta chains from one sample, sequenced in a study of T cell repertoires in cytomegalovirus infection. One entry per CDR3 protein, called by TCRdb with MiXCR from the reads. The repertoire consists of 900,000 to 950,000 distinct CDR3 sequences, with about a third occurring once and the leading ten covering over 10%. Antigens for these TCRs are unknown. This sample comprised cultured CD8+ T cells from PBMCs, obtained from culture after CMV antigen stimulation. These receptors were taken from a human donor in good health (CMV status not recorded). Some clones in this sample may be carry-over from other donors' samples.

The CDR3 DNA reads as TGTGCCAGCAGTTACTTTAGCGGGGGGGTCGAGGATACGCAGTATTTT. Translating it yields CASSYFSGGVEDTQYF. This sequence joins TRBV6-5 and TRBJ2-3, with TRBD2 matching 11 bases. The CDR3 runs 16 residues. Germline trimming cut 1 base from V and 6 bases from J; bases unmatched to any gene: 6. Germline CDR1 is MNHEY and CDR2 is SVGAGI.

In its sample, this clonotype was seen a few times. V gene TRBV27 combines with J gene TRBJ1-5; 8 bases are shared with TRBD1. V gave up 6 bases and J gave up 1 base; unmatched junction bases: 5. This CDR3 has 15 residues. Germline V CDR1 and CDR2: MNHEY, SMNVEV (reference sequence). The CDR3 sequence is CASRSTGGSNQPQHF. The CDR3 region has the DNA TGTGCCAGCAGGTCCACAGGGGGGAGCAATCAGCCCCAGCATTTT.

The chain couples TRBV27 to TRBJ2-2; no clear D. Germline CDR1 reads MNHEY; CDR2 reads SMNVEV (reference sequence). The CDR3 has 15 amino acids. Trimming stripped 4 bases from V and 5 bases from J, with 14 bases between. The chain's CDR3 is CASSSRGRQTGELFF. The DNA for the CDR3 is TGTGCCAGCAGTTCGCGAGGAAGACAAACCGGGGAGCTGTTTTTT.

The chain is built from TRBV19 and TRBJ1-6; possible D gene TRBD1, 5 bases. V lost 7 bases and J 8 bases, leaving 18 bases between the germline ends. CDR1 and CDR2 from the germline V gene are LNHDA and SQIVND (reference sequence). The CDR3 extends over 15 amino acids. DNA for the CDR3: TGTGCCAGTACCTCGCGGGACCGATCGGATTCACCCCTCCACTTT. Translation: CASTSRDRSDSPLHF.

This clonotype was seen ten or more times. The genes are TRBV7-6 and TRBJ1-4; D is perhaps TRBD1 (5 bases). V dropped 3 bases and J dropped 6 bases, with 14 bases sitting between them. This CDR3 is 15 amino acids long. Germline CDR1 reads SGHVS; CDR2 reads FNYEAQ. Here the CDR3 DNA reads TGTGCCAGCAGCTTTCAAGGCGAGACAGATGAAAAACTGTTTTTT. Protein product: CASSFQGETDEKLFF.

This chain joins TRBV10-3 and TRBJ1-2, with D tentatively TRBD1 (5 bases). V shed 6 bases and J shed 1 base, with 30 bases lying between them. Germline-derived CDR1 and CDR2 are ENHRY and SYGVKD. This CDR3 has 20 residues. The CDR3 DNA reads TGTGCCATCAGGATCCCACCCACGGGCGAACCTTGGGGCCATAACTATGGCTACACCTTC. The encoded protein is CAIRIPPTGEPWGHNYGYTF.

This chain joins TRBV29-1 and TRBJ2-3, with 10 bases lining up with TRBD2. Germline trimming cut 0 bases from V and 6 bases from J; bases unmatched to any gene: 12. The germline V gene encodes CDR1 SQVTM and CDR2 ANQGSEA. This CDR3 has 17 amino acids. The CDR3 region is CSVEDPTSGRHVDTQYF. The CDR3 coding sequence is TGCAGCGTTGAAGATCCGACTAGCGGGCGACACGTCGATACGCAGTATTTT.

J is TRBJ2-2 and V is TRBV4-1; D gene ambiguous. V was shortened by 5 bases and J by 6 bases, with 10 bases between the two germline ends. This CDR3 is built from 13 residues. Germline-derived CDR1 and CDR2 are MGHRA and YSYEKL. CDR3 sequence reads: CASSFRDSGELFF. CDR3 sequence (DNA): TGCGCCAGCAGCTTTAGGGATTCCGGGGAGCTGTTTTTT.

V usage is TRBV11-2 and J usage is TRBJ2-2, with no clear D. V lost 3 bases and J 3 bases, leaving 11 bases between the germline ends. Germline CDR1 is SGHAT and CDR2 is FQNNGV. The CDR3 totals 15 residues. The CDR3 loop reads CASSLGASYTGELFF. The CDR3 bases are TGTGCCAGCAGCTTGGGTGCCAGCTACACCGGGGAGCTGTTTTTT.

This clonotype has a handful of counts. The chain is built from TRBV6-1 and TRBJ1-1; D unresolved. CDR1 and CDR2 from the germline V gene are MNHNS and SASEGT. V lost 11 bases and J 0 bases, leaving 13 bases between the germline ends. The CDR3 loop spans 13 amino acids. CDR3 in DNA: TGTGCCTGCTTTACTAGCTTGAACACTGAAGCTTTCTTT. Encoded protein: CACFTSLNTEAFF.

The V call is TRBV20-1, the J call TRBJ2-2; D is possibly TRBD2 (5 bases). Between the trimmed V and J ends, which lost 0 bases and 0 bases, there was a span of 11 bases. The germline V gene encodes CDR1 DFQATT and CDR2 SNEGSKA (reference sequence). The CDR3 extends over 16 amino acids. The chain's CDR3 is CSARDYTAANTGELFF. Here the CDR3 DNA reads TGCAGTGCTAGAGATTACACAGCGGCGAACACCGGGGAGCTGTTTTTT.

In this sample, this clonotype turned up a few times. It may be a read error: a sequence one base away is much more abundant. Here the CDR3 reads CASSFGTGGNEQFF. The CDR3, as DNA: TGTGCCAGCAGCTTCGGGACAGGGGGCAATGAGCAGTTCTTC. The rearrangement links TRBV7-8 to TRBJ2-1; 11 bases map to TRBD1. J lost 6 bases, V lost 3 bases, and 1 base had no gene match. CDR1 and CDR2 (germline): SGHVS, FQNEAQ. This CDR3 contains 14 residues.

The chain employs TRBV6-1 and TRBJ2-1, with 8 bases lining up with TRBD1. After removal of 6 bases from V and 7 bases from J, the junction contained 11 bases not matched to a gene. The CDR3 covers 15 residues. CDR1 and CDR2 from the germline V gene are MNHNS and SASEGT. The CDR3: CASSFPDRAINEQFF. The CDR3 DNA reads TGTGCCAGCAGCTTCCCGGACAGGGCGATTAATGAGCAGTTCTTC.

This clonotype was observed a handful of times. This chain joins TRBV11-3 and TRBJ2-7; 9 bases fit TRBD2. V shed 5 bases, J shed 5 bases, and the junction held 13 bases outside the gene matches. The CDR3 length is 16 residues. The germline V gene encodes CDR1 SGHNT and CDR2 YENEEA. The CDR3 sequence is CASSPPGLAPPDEQYF. DNA of the CDR3: TGTGCCAGCAGCCCACCGGGACTAGCCCCACCGGACGAGCAGTACTTC.

The table lists this clonotype with a few counts. The chain is built from TRBV7-9 and TRBJ2-7; possible D gene TRBD2, 5 bases. CDR1 is SEHNR, CDR2 FQNEAQ, per germline (reference sequence). The ends were cut back, 1 base at V and 3 bases at J, with 10 bases in the middle. The CDR3 consists of 14 residues. The CDR3 nucleotides are TGTGCCAGCAGCTTAGACGGACTCGGCTACGAGCAGTACTTC. This translates into CASSLDGLGYEQYF. The full variable domain, with the rest looked up from reference TRBV7-9 and TRBJ2-7, is DTGVSQNPRHKITKRGQNVTFRCDPISEHNRLYWYRQTLGQGPEFLTYFQNEAQLEKSRLLSDRFSAERPKGSFSTLEIQRTEQGDSAMYLCASSLDGLGYEQYFGPGTRLTVT.

This clonotype occurred a few times. This chain connects TRBV27 to TRBJ1-4, with TRBD1 matching over 9 bases. The CDR3 length is 13 residues. V shed 8 bases and J 7 bases; nucleotides not matched to a gene: 5. Per the germline V gene, CDR1 is MNHEY and CDR2 is SMNVEV (reference sequence). Here the CDR3 reads CASSGQGTEKLFF. The CDR3 nucleotides are TGTGCCAGCTCGGGACAGGGTACTGAAAAACTGTTTTTT.

CDR3 sequence: CASSGTGGFNQPQHF. The CDR3 DNA follows: TGTGCCAGCAGCGGGACAGGGGGCTTTAATCAGCCCCAGCATTTT. The gene calls are TRBV7-9 and TRBJ1-5; 12 bases match TRBD1. CDR3 length: 15 residues. Germline CDR1 SEHNR, CDR2 FQNEAQ (reference sequence). V shed 5 bases and J 4 bases; nucleotides not matched to a gene: 3. The entire variable domain, with the rest obtained from reference TRBV7-9 and TRBJ1-5, is as follows: DTGVSQNPRHKITKRGQNVTFRCDPISEHNRLYWYRQTLGQGPEFLTYFQNEAQLEKSRLLSDRFSAERPKGSFSTLEIQRTEQGDSAMYLCASSGTGGFNQPQHFGDGTRLSIL.

In nucleotides, the CDR3 is TGTGCCAGCGGGGCTAGCGGCCACAATGAGCAGTTCTTC. It yields the protein CASGASGHNEQFF. V gene TRBV9 combines with J gene TRBJ2-1; TRBD2 agrees at 7 bases. Losses at the gene ends were 7 bases for V and 5 bases for J; bases not matched to a gene: 6. The CDR3 has 13 amino acids. Looked up from germline, CDR1 is SGDLS and CDR2 is YYNGEE.